Below, 19 T cell receptor beta chains from the same sample are listed, as sequenced in a study of shared clonotypes between healthy human individuals (TCRdb year 2020). For the CD8 naive samples, CD45RO-negative cells were positively selected for CCR7, yielding a CD45RA+CCR7+ population from which TemRA cells were excluded. To prepare the library, the immunoSEQ multiplex PCR assay was applied. TCRdb took this table from immuneACCESS and kept in-frame rearrangements with V and J called. Such tables lack part of the clones; where checked against another copy, unresolved V genes explain under half of the gap, and the rest is unexplained. The table for this sample lists more than 2 million clones; about 94% of them were counted only once. The ten top clones hold about 1.7% of the sample. Input material: naive CD8+ T cells from PBMCs. In light of the paper, this sample's cell subset or site label describes: CD45RA+CCR7+. The receptor set was obtained from a man aged 18-30 years in good health. Some clones in this sample may be carry-over from other donors' samples.

CDR3 DNA: TGTGCCAGCAGCTTGGCGGGACATGAGCAGTACTTC. Its translation: CASSLAGHEQYF. The chain carries TRBV11-2 and TRBJ2-7; D may match TRBD1 or TRBD2 (6 bases each). The length of the CDR3 is 12 residues. Trimming pared 3 bases from V and 7 bases from J, leaving 10 bases between. Germline CDR1 is SGHAT and CDR2 is FQNNGV.

This clone has just one count. This chain joins TRBV27 and TRBJ1-1, with D possibly being TRBD1 (5 bases). The CDR3 length is 15 residues. V lost 7 bases to trimming and J lost 1 base, with 16 bases between them. The germline CDR1 and CDR2 sequences are MNHEY and SMNVEV (reference sequence). DNA of the CDR3: TGTGCCAGCAAAATTATGACAGTCCCGAACACTGAAGCTTTCTTT. The encoded protein is CASKIMTVPNTEAFF.

In DNA, the CDR3 is TGTGCCAGCAGGAATGAGGGGCCGGGGGCTTCTCGCACAGATACGCAGTATTTT. Translating gives CASRNEGPGASRTDTQYF. V gene TRBV27 combines with J gene TRBJ2-3; either TRBD1 or TRBD2 may supply D (6 bases each). Germline V CDR1 and CDR2: MNHEY, SMNVEV (reference sequence). V was trimmed by 6 bases and J by 1 base, leaving 23 bases between them. This CDR3 has 18 residues.

V and J are TRBV9 and TRBJ2-3, with 9 nucleotides matching TRBD1. Losses at the gene ends were 4 bases for V and 3 bases for J; bases not matched to a gene: 9. The CDR3 covers 16 residues. Germline assignment: CDR1 SGDLS and CDR2 YYNGEE. The CDR3 coding sequence is TGTGCCAGCAGCCTCACAGGGGGCAGGGGGACAGATACGCAGTATTTT. Protein: CASSLTGGRGTDTQYF. The entire variable domain, with the rest obtained from reference TRBV9 and TRBJ2-3, is as follows: DSGVTQTPKHLITATGQRVTLRCSPRSGDLSVYWYQQSLDQGLQFLIQYYNGEERAKGNILERFSAQQFPDLHSELNLSSLELGDSALYFCASSLTGGRGTDTQYFGPGTRLTVL.

The V call is TRBV5-1, the J call TRBJ1-2; D remains ambiguous. This CDR3 is 16 amino acids long. V was trimmed by 0 bases and J by 0 bases, leaving 12 bases between them. Germline lookup yields CDR1 SGHRS and CDR2 YFSETQ. CDR3 DNA: TGCGCCAGCAGCTTGGCCGAGACCCCCTCTAACTATGGCTACACCTTC. Its translation: CASSLAETPSNYGYTF.

V and J are TRBV5-8 and TRBJ1-5, with TRBD1 identical over 8 bases. In germline, CDR1 is SGHTS, CDR2 YDEGEE. The CDR3 sequence is 14 residues long. The junction had 10 bases not matched to a gene; V was cut back by 7 bases and J by 7 bases. CDR3 in amino acids: CASDETGARQPQHF. CDR3 DNA: TGTGCCAGCGACGAGACAGGGGCTCGGCAGCCCCAGCATTTT.

This clone was found once. This chain connects TRBV30 to TRBJ1-2; D is unclear. The V gene lost 4 bases and the J gene lost 2 bases, with 23 bases spanning the gap. The CDR3 is 17 amino acids. Germline CDR1 GTSNPN, CDR2 SVGIG (reference sequence). CDR3 sequence reads: CAWIGGLLPRSNYGYTF. CDR3 nucleotide sequence: TGTGCCTGGATCGGAGGTCTGCTTCCAAGATCGAACTATGGCTACACCTTC.

J is TRBJ2-6 and V is TRBV28; 7 bases align to TRBD1. Germline V gene sequence: CDR1 MDHEN, CDR2 SYDVKM. This CDR3 is built from 15 residues. Trimming cost V 6 bases and J 1 base; bases outside gene matches: 3. In DNA, the CDR3 is TGTGCCAGCAGGCGCAGGGGGTCTGGGGCCAACGTCCTGACTTTC. Translating gives CASRRRGSGANVLTF.

Comments on this clone: Different DNA sequences within this sample yield the same CDR3. The V and J genes are TRBV11-3 and TRBJ2-1; the D gene is possibly TRBD2 (5 bases). CDR3 length: 13 residues. Germline CDR1 and CDR2: SGHNT and YENEEA. Trimming pared 5 bases from V and 4 bases from J, leaving 9 bases between. As DNA, the CDR3 is TGTGCCAGCAGCCGACGGGGTTACAATGAGCAGTTCTTC. Translated: CASSRRGYNEQFF.

The J gene is TRBJ1-2, the V gene TRBV27; D is unclear. This CDR3 contains 13 residues. V gave up 6 bases and J gave up 5 bases, with 13 bases separating them. CDR1 and CDR2 from the germline V gene are MNHEY and SMNVEV (reference sequence). CDR3 nucleotides: TGTGCCAGCAGGTTCCTGCTAGGGTATGGCTACACCTTC. Protein: CASRFLLGYGYTF.

The chain has TRBV7-9 and TRBJ2-3; D not certain. The CDR3 runs 16 residues. V lost 1 base and J lost 4, with 15 bases in between. CDR1 SEHNR and CDR2 FQNEAQ come from the germline V gene (reference sequence). The DNA for the CDR3 is TGTGCCAGCAGCTTAGGTGGCTACTTGATATCAGATACGCAGTATTTT. Translating gives CASSLGGYLISDTQYF.

This chain links TRBV7-9 with TRBJ2-7; 8 bases are shared with TRBD1. CDR1 is SEHNR, CDR2 FQNEAQ, per germline (reference sequence). This CDR3 has 14 residues. With 4 bases clipped from V and 4 bases from J, the junction kept 6 bases outside the gene matches. The CDR3 coding sequence is TGTGCCAGCAGCTGCGGACAGGGTAAGTACGAGCAGTACTTC. It yields the protein CASSCGQGKYEQYF. Combining the CDR3 with reference TRBV7-9 and TRBJ2-7 gives the whole variable domain DTGVSQNPRHKITKRGQNVTFRCDPISEHNRLYWYRQTLGQGPEFLTYFQNEAQLEKSRLLSDRFSAERPKGSFSTLEIQRTEQGDSAMYLCASSCGQGKYEQYFGPGTRLTVT.

This chain joins TRBV7-9 and TRBJ2-5; tentatively, D is TRBD2 (5 bases). CDR1 is SEHNR and CDR2 is FQNEAQ in the germline V gene (reference sequence). The CDR3 loop spans 15 amino acids. The V end was cut by 5 bases, the J end by 3 bases, with 16 bases between. CDR3 sequence reads: CASSQLEDREETQYF. The CDR3 DNA follows: TGTGCCAGCAGCCAGTTGGAGGATAGAGAAGAGACCCAGTACTTC. Full variable domain (outside the CDR3, taken from reference TRBV7-9 and TRBJ2-5): DTGVSQNPRHKITKRGQNVTFRCDPISEHNRLYWYRQTLGQGPEFLTYFQNEAQLEKSRLLSDRFSAERPKGSFSTLEIQRTEQGDSAMYLCASSQLEDREETQYFGPGTRLLVL.

This chain joins TRBV7-8 and TRBJ2-7, with 12 bases identical to TRBD2. Trimming cost V 1 base and J 3 bases; bases outside gene matches: 4. From germline, CDR1 is SGHVS and CDR2 FQNEAQ. The length of the CDR3 is 16 residues. The CDR3 region is CASSLGLAGVLYEQYF. DNA for the CDR3: TGTGCCAGCAGCTTAGGACTAGCGGGAGTACTCTACGAGCAGTACTTC. Based on the CDR3 plus reference TRBV7-8 and TRBJ2-7, the full variable domain is GAGVSQSPRYKVAKRGQDVALRCDPISGHVSLFWYQQALGQGPEFLTYFQNEAQLDKSGLPSDRFFAERPEGSVSTLKIQRTQQEDSAVYLCASSLGLAGVLYEQYFGPGTRLTVT.

The genes are TRBV4-3 and TRBJ2-1; 7 bases line up with TRBD2. V lost 0 bases to trimming and J lost 0 bases; unmatched junction nucleotides: 5. The CDR3 length is 17 residues. Germline assignment: CDR1 LGHNA and CDR2 YSLEER. CDR3 residues: CASSQDWGEGSYNEQFF. The DNA of the CDR3 is TGCGCCAGCAGCCAAGACTGGGGGGAGGGCTCCTACAATGAGCAGTTCTTC.

This sequence joins TRBV28 and TRBJ2-1; TRBD2 aligns across 8 bases. This CDR3 has 16 amino acids. The V and J ends lost 3 bases and 0 bases, in that order; junction bases with no gene match: 4. The germline gives CDR1 MDHEN, CDR2 SYDVKM. This chain's CDR3 is CASSFPGGGSYNEQFF. The CDR3 DNA sequence: TGTGCCAGCAGTTTCCCCGGGGGGGGCTCCTACAATGAGCAGTTCTTC.

The chain employs TRBV29-1 and TRBJ2-1; 8 bases line up with TRBD1. Germline V CDR1 and CDR2: SQVTM, ANQGSEA. CDR3 size: 18 residues. V lost 6 bases, J lost 8 bases, and 24 bases stayed unmatched. The CDR3 loop reads CSVPKAGGGFGFGDEQFF. The DNA of the CDR3 is TGCAGCGTCCCGAAAGCAGGGGGCGGTTTCGGTTTTGGCGATGAGCAGTTCTTC.

The genes are TRBV14 and TRBJ1-1; 7 bases are a match to TRBD1. V lost 4 bases to trimming and J lost 1 base; unmatched junction nucleotides: 9. The CDR3 runs 16 residues. Germline CDR1 reads SGHDN; CDR2 reads FVKESK. CDR3 coding DNA: TGTGCCAGCAGCCCTCCACAGGGGTGGGCGAACACTGAAGCTTTCTTT. Amino acids: CASSPPQGWANTEAFF.

The J gene is TRBJ2-7, the V gene TRBV30; possibly TRBD1 for D (6 bases). Germline values: CDR1 GTSNPN, CDR2 SVGIG (reference sequence). Trimming stripped 3 bases from V and 1 base from J, with 16 bases between. This CDR3 has 15 residues. The CDR3 DNA is TGTGCCTGGAGAGACAGACAGGCCTATTCCTACGAGCAGTACTTC. Amino acid sequence: CAWRDRQAYSYEQYF. The full variable domain, in which reference TRBV30 and TRBJ2-7 provide the parts outside the CDR3, is SQTIHQWPATLVQPVGSPLSLECTVEGTSNPNLYWYRQAAGRGLQLLFYSVGIGQISSEVPQNLSASRPQDRQFILSSKKLLLSDSGFYLCAWRDRQAYSYEQYFGPGTRLTVT.